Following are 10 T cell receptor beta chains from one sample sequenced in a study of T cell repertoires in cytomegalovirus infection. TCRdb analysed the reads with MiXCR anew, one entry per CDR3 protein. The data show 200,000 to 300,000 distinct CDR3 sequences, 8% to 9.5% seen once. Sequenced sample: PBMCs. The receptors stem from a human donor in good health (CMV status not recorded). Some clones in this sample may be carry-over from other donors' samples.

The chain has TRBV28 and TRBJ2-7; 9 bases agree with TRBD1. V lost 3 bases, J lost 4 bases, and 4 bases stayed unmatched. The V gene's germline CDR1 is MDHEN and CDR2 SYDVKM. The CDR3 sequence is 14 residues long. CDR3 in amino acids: CASSLGTGKYEQYF. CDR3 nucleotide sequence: TGTGCCAGCAGTTTGGGGACAGGGAAATACGAGCAGTACTTC.

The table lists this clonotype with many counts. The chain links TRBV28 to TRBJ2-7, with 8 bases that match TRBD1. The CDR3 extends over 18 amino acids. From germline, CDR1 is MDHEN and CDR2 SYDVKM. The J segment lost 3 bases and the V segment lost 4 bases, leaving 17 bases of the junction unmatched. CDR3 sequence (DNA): TGTGCCAGCAGTTCATCGAGGACAGGGACGGGGAGGTTCTACGAGCAGTACTTC. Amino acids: CASSSSRTGTGRFYEQYF.

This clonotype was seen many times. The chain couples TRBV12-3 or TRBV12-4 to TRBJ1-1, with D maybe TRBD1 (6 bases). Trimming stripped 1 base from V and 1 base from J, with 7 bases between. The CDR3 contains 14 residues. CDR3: CASSLEGGNTEAFF. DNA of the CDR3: TGTGCCAGCAGTTTAGAGGGGGGGAACACTGAAGCTTTCTTT.

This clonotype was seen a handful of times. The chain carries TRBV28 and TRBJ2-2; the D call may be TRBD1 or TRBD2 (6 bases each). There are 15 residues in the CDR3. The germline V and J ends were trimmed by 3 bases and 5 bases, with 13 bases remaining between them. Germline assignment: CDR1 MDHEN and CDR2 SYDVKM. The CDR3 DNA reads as TGTGCCAGCAGTTTTATGGGGGGCAGGACCGGGGAGCTGTTTTTT. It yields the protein CASSFMGGRTGELFF.

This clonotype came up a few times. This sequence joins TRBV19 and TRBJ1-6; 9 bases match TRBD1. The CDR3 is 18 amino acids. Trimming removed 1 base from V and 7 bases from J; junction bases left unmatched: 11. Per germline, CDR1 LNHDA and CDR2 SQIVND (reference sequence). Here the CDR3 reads CASSIGNTGGAENSPLHF. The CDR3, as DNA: TGTGCCAGTAGTATAGGGAATACAGGGGGCGCGGAGAATTCACCCCTCCACTTT.

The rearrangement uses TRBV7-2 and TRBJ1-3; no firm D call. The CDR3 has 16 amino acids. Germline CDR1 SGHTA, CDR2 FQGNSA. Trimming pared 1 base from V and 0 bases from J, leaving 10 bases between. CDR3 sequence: CASSLGGLHSGNTIYF. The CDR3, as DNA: TGTGCCAGCAGCTTAGGGGGTCTTCACTCTGGAAACACCATATATTTT.

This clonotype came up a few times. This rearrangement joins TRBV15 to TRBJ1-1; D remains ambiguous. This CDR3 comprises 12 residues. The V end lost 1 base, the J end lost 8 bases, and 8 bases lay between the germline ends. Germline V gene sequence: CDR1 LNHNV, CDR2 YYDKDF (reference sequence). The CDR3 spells CATSRGEIEAFF. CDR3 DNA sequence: TGTGCCACCAGCAGAGGGGAGATAGAAGCTTTCTTT.

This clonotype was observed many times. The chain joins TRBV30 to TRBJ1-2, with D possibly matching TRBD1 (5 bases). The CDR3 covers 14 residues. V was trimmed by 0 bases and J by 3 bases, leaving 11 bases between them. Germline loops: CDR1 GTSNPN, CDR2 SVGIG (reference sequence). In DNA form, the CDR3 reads TGTGCCTGGAGTGTACCCGGCAGGGACTATGGCTACACCTTC. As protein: CAWSVPGRDYGYTF.

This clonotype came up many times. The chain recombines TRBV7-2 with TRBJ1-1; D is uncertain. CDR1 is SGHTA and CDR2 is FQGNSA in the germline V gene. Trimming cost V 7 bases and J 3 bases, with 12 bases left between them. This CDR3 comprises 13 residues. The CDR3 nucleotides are TGTGCCAGCAACACTGCAAGGGACACTGAAGCTTTCTTT. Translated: CASNTARDTEAFF.

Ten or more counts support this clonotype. CDR3 bases: TGTGCCAGCAGATCAGGGGGACCTGGAAACACCATATATTTT. Encoded protein: CASRSGGPGNTIYF. This chain joins TRBV7-8 and TRBJ1-3; 7 nucleotides line up with TRBD1. The V gene's germline CDR1 is SGHVS and CDR2 FQNEAQ. There are 14 residues in the CDR3. The V and J ends lost 6 bases and 2 bases, in that order; junction bases with no gene match: 4.